Each of the 11 T cell receptor beta chains below was sequenced from the same sample in a study of tumor-infiltrating lymphocytes in localized non-small cell lung cancer. Method: immunoSEQ multiplex PCR; TCRdb's copy keeps in-frame clones and lacks some. The sample includes 13,000 to 15,000 clones, roughly 75% of them seen just once. Sequences were obtained from uninvolved lung tissue not adjacent to the tumor. The source is a human donor with non-small cell lung cancer.

The rearrangement links TRBV19 to TRBJ2-3; D is perhaps TRBD1 (5 bases). CDR3 length equals 16 residues. V lost 1 base to trimming and J lost 1 base, with 12 bases between them. Germline V gene lookup returns CDR1 LNHDA and CDR2 SQIVND (reference sequence). The CDR3 loop reads CASSIGWGAGTDTQYF. In DNA, the CDR3 is TGTGCCAGTAGTATAGGGTGGGGCGCCGGCACAGATACGCAGTATTTT.

The chain has TRBV20-1 and TRBJ2-7; D ambiguous. The V end was cut by 1 base, the J end by 4 bases, with 5 bases between. The CDR3 is 11 amino acids. CDR1 is DFQATT, CDR2 SNEGSKA, per germline (reference sequence). CDR3 sequence (DNA): TGCAGTGCTAGAGCAGGATACGAGCAGTACTTC. Translating gives CSARAGYEQYF.

This clone turned up a few times. The chain has TRBV6-5 and TRBJ1-1; D not certain. From germline, CDR1 is MNHEY and CDR2 SVGAGI. V lost 4 bases, J lost 7 bases, and 10 bases lay in between. This CDR3 has 12 amino acids. The CDR3 region has the DNA TGTGCCAGCAGTTCGACTGTTAATGAAGCTTTCTTT. Its protein product is CASSSTVNEAFF.

This clone was picked up a small number of times. V gene TRBV11-1 combines with J gene TRBJ1-1, with 8 bases that match TRBD1. The CDR3 contains 14 residues. Germline CDR1 reads SGHAT; CDR2 reads FQDESV (reference sequence). Trimming at V came to 3 bases and at J to 1 base, leaving 1 base not matched to a gene. CDR3: CASSFTGGNTEAFF. CDR3 in DNA: TGTGCCAGCAGCTTTACAGGGGGGAACACTGAAGCTTTCTTT.

This clone was recorded only once. The V and J genes are TRBV6-1 and TRBJ2-1, with no clear D. CDR3 length: 12 amino acids. Trimming pared 10 bases from V and 8 bases from J, leaving 15 bases between. Per the germline V gene, CDR1 is MNHNS and CDR2 is SASEGT. The CDR3 loop reads CAIGGSSHEQFF. The DNA for the CDR3 is TGTGCCATCGGCGGCAGTAGTCATGAGCAGTTCTTC.

The rearrangement links TRBV28 to TRBJ1-2, with D tentatively TRBD1 (5 bases). The CDR3 runs to 14 residues. The germline V gene has CDR1 MDHEN and CDR2 SYDVKM. Trimming took off 2 bases at V and 3 bases at J, with 10 bases between the two ends. The CDR3 reads CASSLGGGDYGYTF. DNA of the CDR3: TGTGCCAGCAGTTTAGGGGGAGGCGACTATGGCTACACCTTC.

The chain is built from TRBV6-4 and TRBJ2-3; 11 positions agree with TRBD2. The CDR3 is 15 amino acids. The germline V gene has CDR1 MRHNA and CDR2 SNTAGT. V shed 4 bases, J shed 1 base, and the junction held 1 base outside the gene matches. The CDR3 coding sequence is TGTGCCAGCAGTGTAGCGGGAGGGCGCACAGATACGCAGTATTTT. This encodes CASSVAGGRTDTQYF.

This chain joins TRBV30 and TRBJ1-2, with a possible D match to TRBD1 (5 bases). V was shortened by 4 bases and J by 1 base, with 13 bases between the two germline ends. The CDR3 sequence is 14 residues long. Germline CDR1 reads GTSNPN; CDR2 reads SVGIG (reference sequence). DNA for the CDR3: TGTGCCTGGACCTTAGACAGCTTTAACTATGGCTACACCTTC. Protein sequence: CAWTLDSFNYGYTF.

The V call is TRBV28, the J call TRBJ1-5, with D tentatively TRBD1 (5 bases). The germline V gene encodes CDR1 MDHEN and CDR2 SYDVKM. This CDR3 spans 15 amino acids. Trimming pared 5 bases from V and 6 bases from J, leaving 17 bases between. CDR3 sequence (DNA): TGTGCCAGCAGTACCATCCGACAGACGGGTCAGCCCCAGCATTTT. Residues: CASSTIRQTGQPQHF.

The chain uses TRBV11-2 and TRBJ2-7; 11 nucleotides line up with TRBD1. Germline CDR1 reads SGHAT; CDR2 reads FQNNGV. Trimming at V came to 3 bases and at J to 6 bases, leaving 4 bases not matched to a gene. This CDR3 has 14 amino acids. The CDR3: CASSFGGQGGEQYF. The CDR3 DNA reads as TGTGCCAGCAGCTTCGGGGGACAGGGGGGCGAGCAGTACTTC.

This chain links TRBV28 with TRBJ1-2; TRBD1 agrees at 9 bases. V lost 3 bases to trimming and J lost 6 bases; unmatched junction nucleotides: 11. CDR1 MDHEN and CDR2 SYDVKM come from the germline V gene. The CDR3 extends over 16 amino acids. The CDR3 region has the DNA TGTGCCAGCAGTTTCCTCTCCGGGACAGGGCTGAATGGCTACACCTTC. Its protein is CASSFLSGTGLNGYTF.